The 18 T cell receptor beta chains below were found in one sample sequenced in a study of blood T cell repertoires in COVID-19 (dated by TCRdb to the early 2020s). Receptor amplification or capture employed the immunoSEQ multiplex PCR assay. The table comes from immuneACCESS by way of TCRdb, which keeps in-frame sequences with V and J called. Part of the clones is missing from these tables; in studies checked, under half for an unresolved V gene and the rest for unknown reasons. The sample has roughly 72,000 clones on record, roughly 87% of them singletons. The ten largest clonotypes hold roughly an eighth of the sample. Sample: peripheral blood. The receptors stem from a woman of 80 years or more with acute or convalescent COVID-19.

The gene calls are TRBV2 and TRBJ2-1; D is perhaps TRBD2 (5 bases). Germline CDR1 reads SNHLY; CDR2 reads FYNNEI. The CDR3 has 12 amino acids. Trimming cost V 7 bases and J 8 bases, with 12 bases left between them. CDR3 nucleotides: TGTGCCAGCACTGAGGACGGGGATGAGCAGTTCTTC. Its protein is CASTEDGDEQFF.

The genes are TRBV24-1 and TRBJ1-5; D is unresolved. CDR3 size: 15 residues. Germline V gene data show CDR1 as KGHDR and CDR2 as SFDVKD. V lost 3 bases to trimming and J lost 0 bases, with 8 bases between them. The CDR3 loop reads CATSDPLVSNQPQHF. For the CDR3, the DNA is TGTGCCACCAGTGATCCACTGGTTAGCAATCAGCCCCAGCATTTT.

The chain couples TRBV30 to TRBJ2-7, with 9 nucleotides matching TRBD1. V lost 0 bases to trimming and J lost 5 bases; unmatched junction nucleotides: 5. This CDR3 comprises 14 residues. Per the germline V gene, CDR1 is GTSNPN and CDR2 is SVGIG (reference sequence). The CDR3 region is CAWSVQGAFNEQYF. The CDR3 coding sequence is TGTGCCTGGAGTGTACAGGGGGCGTTCAACGAGCAGTACTTC.

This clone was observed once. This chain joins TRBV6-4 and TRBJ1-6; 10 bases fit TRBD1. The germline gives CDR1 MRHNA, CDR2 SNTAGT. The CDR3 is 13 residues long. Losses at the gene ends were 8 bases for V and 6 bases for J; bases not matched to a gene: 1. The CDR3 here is CASRDRGNSPLHF. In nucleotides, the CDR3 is TGTGCCAGCCGGGACAGGGGTAATTCACCCCTCCACTTT.

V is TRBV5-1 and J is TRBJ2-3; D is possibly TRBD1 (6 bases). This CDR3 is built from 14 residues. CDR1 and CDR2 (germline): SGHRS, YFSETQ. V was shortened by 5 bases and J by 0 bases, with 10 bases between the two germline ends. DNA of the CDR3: TGCGCCAGCAGTTACAGGGATAGCACAGATACGCAGTATTTT. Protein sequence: CASSYRDSTDTQYF.

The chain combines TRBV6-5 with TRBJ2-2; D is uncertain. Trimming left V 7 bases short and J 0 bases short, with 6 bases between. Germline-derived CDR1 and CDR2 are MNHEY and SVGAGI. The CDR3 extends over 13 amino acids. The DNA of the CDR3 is TGTGCCAGCAAGGAGCCGAACACCGGGGAGCTGTTTTTT. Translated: CASKEPNTGELFF.

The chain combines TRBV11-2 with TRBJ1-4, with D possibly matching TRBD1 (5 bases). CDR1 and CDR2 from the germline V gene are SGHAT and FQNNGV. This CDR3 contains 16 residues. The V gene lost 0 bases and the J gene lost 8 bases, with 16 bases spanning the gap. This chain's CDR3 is CASSLDRVGLIEKLFF. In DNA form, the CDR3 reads TGTGCCAGCAGCTTAGACAGGGTTGGGCTTATAGAAAAACTGTTTTTT.

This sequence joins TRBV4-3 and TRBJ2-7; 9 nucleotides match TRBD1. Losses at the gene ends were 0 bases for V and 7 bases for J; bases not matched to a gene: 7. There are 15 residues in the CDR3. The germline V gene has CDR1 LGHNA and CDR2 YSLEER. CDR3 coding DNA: TGCGCCAGCAGCCAAGATCACAGGGGGCGGTGGGAGCAGTACTTC. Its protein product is CASSQDHRGRWEQYF.

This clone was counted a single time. The CDR3 region has the DNA TGTGCCAGTAGTATAGAGGGCAGGGGGTCGAACACCGGGGAGCTGTTTTTT. Protein sequence: CASSIEGRGSNTGELFF. This chain uses TRBV19 with TRBJ2-2, with TRBD1 matching 7 bases. V lost 0 bases, J lost 0 bases, and 4 bases stayed unmatched. Germline V gene data show CDR1 as LNHDA and CDR2 as SQIVND (reference sequence). This CDR3 spans 17 amino acids.

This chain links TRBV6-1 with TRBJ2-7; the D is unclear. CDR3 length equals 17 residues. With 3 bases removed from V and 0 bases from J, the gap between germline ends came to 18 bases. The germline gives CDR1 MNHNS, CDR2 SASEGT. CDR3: CASSEMVLRHFSYEQYF. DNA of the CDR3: TGTGCCAGCAGTGAGATGGTTTTGAGACACTTCTCCTACGAGCAGTACTTC.

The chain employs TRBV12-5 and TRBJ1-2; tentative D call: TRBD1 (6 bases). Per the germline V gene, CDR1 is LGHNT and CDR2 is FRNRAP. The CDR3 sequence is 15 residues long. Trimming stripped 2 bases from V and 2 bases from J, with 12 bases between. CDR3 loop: CASGLPQGQNYGYTF. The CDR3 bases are TGTGCTAGTGGTTTGCCGCAGGGGCAGAACTATGGCTACACCTTC.

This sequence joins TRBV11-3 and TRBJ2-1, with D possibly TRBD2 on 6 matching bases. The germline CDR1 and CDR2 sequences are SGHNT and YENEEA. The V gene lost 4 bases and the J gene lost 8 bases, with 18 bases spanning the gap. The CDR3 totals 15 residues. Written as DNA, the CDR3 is TGTGCCAGCAGCTCCCTCGGGGGAGGAGGCTATGAGCAGTTCTTC. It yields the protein CASSSLGGGGYEQFF.

This CDR3 is CASRPGTVSGYTF. The CDR3 DNA reads as TGTGCCAGCAGGCCCGGGACAGTCAGTGGCTACACCTTC. The V gene is TRBV6-5, the J gene TRBJ1-2; 7 bases match TRBD1. With 6 bases clipped from V and 7 bases from J, the junction kept 8 bases outside the gene matches. CDR3 length equals 13 residues. Germline CDR1 reads MNHEY; CDR2 reads SVGAGI.

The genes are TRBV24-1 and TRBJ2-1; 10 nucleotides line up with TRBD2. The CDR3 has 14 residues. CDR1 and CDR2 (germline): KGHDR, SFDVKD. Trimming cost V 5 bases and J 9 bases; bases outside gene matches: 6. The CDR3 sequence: CATSALAGVGEQFF. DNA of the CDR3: TGTGCCACCAGTGCTCTAGCGGGAGTCGGTGAGCAGTTCTTC.

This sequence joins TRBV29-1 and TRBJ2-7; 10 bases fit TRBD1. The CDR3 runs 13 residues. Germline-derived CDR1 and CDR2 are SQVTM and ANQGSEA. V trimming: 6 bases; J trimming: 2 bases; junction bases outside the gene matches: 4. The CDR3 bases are TGCAGCGTCGGGGACAGGGGAGCCTACGAGCAGTACTTC. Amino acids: CSVGDRGAYEQYF.

CDR3 sequence reads: CAWSVRRVSYEQYF. CDR3 sequence (DNA): TGTGCCTGGAGTGTTAGGAGGGTCTCCTACGAGCAGTACTTC. The chain has TRBV30 and TRBJ2-7, with D perhaps TRBD2 (6 bases). The germline V gene encodes CDR1 GTSNPN and CDR2 SVGIG (reference sequence). This CDR3 comprises 14 residues. The V gene lost 0 bases and the J gene lost 0 bases, with 9 bases spanning the gap.

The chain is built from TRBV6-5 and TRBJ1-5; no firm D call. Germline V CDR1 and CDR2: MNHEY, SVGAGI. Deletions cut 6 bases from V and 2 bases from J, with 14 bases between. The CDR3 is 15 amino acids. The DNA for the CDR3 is TGTGCCAGCAGACTCGTAGAGGGTGGCAATCAGCCCCAGCATTTT. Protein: CASRLVEGGNQPQHF.

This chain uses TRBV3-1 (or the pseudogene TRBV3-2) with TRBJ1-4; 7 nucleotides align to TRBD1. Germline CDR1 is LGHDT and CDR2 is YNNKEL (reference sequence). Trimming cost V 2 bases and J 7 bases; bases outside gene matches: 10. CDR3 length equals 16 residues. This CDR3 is CASSQSFGTASEKLFF. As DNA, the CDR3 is TGTGCCAGCAGCCAATCTTTCGGGACAGCGAGTGAAAAACTGTTTTTT.